A selection of T cell receptor beta chains follows, all from one sample in a study of PD-1 blockade in classical Hodgkin lymphoma. The table came from immunoSEQ multiplex PCR; TCRdb's copy has only in-frame clones and leaves some out. Of 47,000 or so clones listed, 65% to 85% are singletons. Source: peripheral blood mononuclear cells (PBMCs), taken at baseline. These TCRs come from a human donor with classical Hodgkin lymphoma. CDR3s include the opening cysteine and the closing phenylalanine or tryptophan. The D gene is left open where the match is weak. Not every row has a clone size; where given, it reads once, few, many or a size class.

CDR3 protein	CDR3 DNA	clone size	V gene	J gene	D gene
CASNLGQSYGYTF	TGTGCCAGCAATTTGGGGCAATCCTATGGCTACACCTTC	.	TRBV6-5	TRBJ1-2	.
CATSNGQVHTEAFF	TGTGCCACCAGTAATGGACAGGTCCACACTGAAGCTTTCTTT	.	TRBV15	TRBJ1-1	TRBD1
CASRRMGVGSGYTF	TGTGCCAGTAGACGGATGGGGGTTGGCTCCGGCTACACCTTC	.	TRBV19	TRBJ1-2	.
CASSRGGRSYEQYF	TGTGCCAGCAGTCGCGGGGGGCGGTCCTACGAGCAGTACTTC	.	TRBV6-5	TRBJ2-7	TRBD2
CSAQNTGELFF	TGCAGCGCTCAAAACACCGGGGAGCTGTTTTTT	.	TRBV29-1	TRBJ2-2	.
CSVDPVMNTEAFF	TGCAGCGTTGATCCCGTTATGAACACTGAAGCTTTCTTT	.	TRBV29-1	TRBJ1-1	.
CASSLVSPSGTVNIVSYNSPLHF	TGCGCCAGCAGCTTGGTGTCCCCTTCCGGGACGGTGAACATAGTCTCCTATAATTCACCCCTCCACTTT	.	TRBV5-1	TRBJ1-6	.
CASSEENRLFF	TGCGCCAGCAGTGAGGAAAATCGCCTGTTCTTC	.	TRBV10-1	TRBJ2-1	.
CATSPDRGLTEAFF	TGTGCCACCAGCCCAGACAGGGGGCTCACTGAAGCTTTCTTT	few	TRBV15	TRBJ1-1	TRBD1
CASNSGSDTGELFF	TGTGCCAGTAATTCCGGGAGCGACACCGGGGAGCTGTTTTTT	.	TRBV19	TRBJ2-2	.
CASSYDRTNYGYTF	TGTGCCAGCAGTTATGACAGAACTAACTATGGCTACACCTTC	.	TRBV6-5	TRBJ1-2	.
CASLGQANTEAFF	TGTGCCAGCCTCGGACAGGCTAACACTGAAGCTTTCTTT	.	TRBV2	TRBJ1-1	TRBD1
CASGLAGGDNSPLHF	TGTGCTAGTGGTTTGGCGGGGGGAGATAATTCACCCCTCCACTTT	.	TRBV12-5	TRBJ1-6	.
CASSVAGGTYEQYF	TGTGCCAGCAGCGTAGCGGGGGGGACCTACGAGCAGTACTTC	.	TRBV9	TRBJ2-7	TRBD2
CASSLVVEQYF	TGTGCCAGCAGCTTAGTCGTCGAGCAGTACTTC	.	TRBV7-8	TRBJ2-7	.
CASKKGWDTGELFF	TGTGCCAGTAAGAAGGGGTGGGATACCGGGGAGCTGTTTTTT	.	TRBV19	TRBJ2-2	.
CASSQAYLSTDTQYF	TGTGCCAGCAGCCAAGCTTACTTAAGCACAGATACGCAGTATTTT	.	TRBV4-2	TRBJ2-3	.
CASSLVVQGDGYTF	TGCGCCAGCAGCTTGGTAGTGCAGGGGGATGGCTACACCTTC	.	TRBV5-1	TRBJ1-2	TRBD1
CASSLSLAANEQFF	TGCGCCAGCAGCTTGTCACTAGCGGCGAATGAGCAGTTCTTC	.	TRBV5-1	TRBJ2-1	TRBD2
CASSLGVENEVDEQYF	TGTGCCAGTAGTCTGGGCGTCGAAAACGAGGTCGACGAGCAGTACTTC	few	TRBV19	TRBJ2-7	.
CASSKGVKGIDGYTF	TGTGCCAGCAGCAAAGGGGTAAAGGGAATAGATGGCTACACCTTC	.	TRBV21-1	TRBJ1-2	.
CASSPGQSYEQYF	TGTGCCAGTAGTCCCGGACAGTCCTACGAGCAGTACTTC	.	TRBV19	TRBJ2-7	.
CASNTDRVANEKLFF	TGTGCCAGCAACACAGACAGGGTGGCTAATGAAAAACTGTTTTTT	.	TRBV6-1	TRBJ1-4	TRBD1
CAISTGTGYTF	TGTGCCATCTCGACAGGGACTGGCTACACCTTC	.	TRBV11-3	TRBJ1-2	TRBD1
CASSTLQGINEQFF	TGCGCCAGCAGCACCCTACAGGGGATAAATGAGCAGTTCTTC	.	TRBV5-1	TRBJ2-1	TRBD1
CASSFGTGYNEQFF	TGTGCCAGCAGCTTCGGGACTGGTTACAATGAGCAGTTCTTC	few	TRBV5-6	TRBJ2-1	.
CASNARNMYTGELFF	TGTGCCAGTAATGCTCGGAATATGTACACCGGGGAGCTGTTTTTT	.	TRBV19	TRBJ2-2	.
CASSMKVERDLRRSNQPQHF	TGTGCCAGTAGTATGAAGGTCGAGAGGGACCTTCGACGAAGCAATCAGCCCCAGCATTTT	few	TRBV19	TRBJ1-5	.
CASSQEEGGEHRGAVF	TGTGCCAGCAGCCAAGAGGAGGGGGGCGAGCACCGGGGAGCTGTTTTT	once	TRBV4-2	TRBJ2-2	.
CASRERQGAGTNEKLFF	TGTGCCAGCAGGGAGAGACAGGGGGCTGGAACTAATGAAAAACTGTTTTTT	.	TRBV28	TRBJ1-4	TRBD1
CSVGGQETQYF	TGCAGTGTAGGTGGTCAAGAGACCCAGTACTTC	.	TRBV20-1	TRBJ2-5	.